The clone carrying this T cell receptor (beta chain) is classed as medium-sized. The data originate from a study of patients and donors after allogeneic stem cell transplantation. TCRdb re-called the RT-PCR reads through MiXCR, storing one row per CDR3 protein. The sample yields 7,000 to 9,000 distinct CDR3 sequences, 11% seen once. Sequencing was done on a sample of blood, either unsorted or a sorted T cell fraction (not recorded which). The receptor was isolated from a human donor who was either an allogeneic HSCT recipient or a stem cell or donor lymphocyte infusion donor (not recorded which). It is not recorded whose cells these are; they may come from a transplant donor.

The CDR3 nucleotides read TGTGCCACATGGACAGGGGGGGGGATCACTGAAGCTTTCTTT. Encoded protein: CATWTGGGITEAFF. The gene calls are TRBV2 and TRBJ1-1; TRBD1 aligns across 10 bases. This CDR3 contains 14 residues. Germline assignment: CDR1 SNHLY and CDR2 FYNNEI. V lost 10 bases to trimming and J lost 4 bases; unmatched junction nucleotides: 9.